The rows below give T cell receptor beta chains drawn from one sample of a study of cytomegalovirus exposure and HLA in healthy donors. Generated by immunoSEQ multiplex PCR, the TCRdb table keeps only in-frame clones and is missing some. Found here are fewer than 150,000 clones, 55% to 80% of them singletons; the top ten hold roughly 14%. The specimen was PBMCs. Every receptor here comes from a human donor in good health. The CDR3 runs from the conserved cysteine through the conserved F or W. A D gene is named only where the DNA matches it firmly. Rows give clone size only sometimes, using once, few, many, or a class for an expanded clone.

TRBJ2-1 NA once TRBV13 TGTGCCAGCAGCTTTGGACTCCCATCCTACAATGAGCAGTTCTTC CASSFGLPSYNEQFF
TRBJ2-1 NA NA TRBV7-6 TGTGCCAGCAGCTTAGCTGGGGGAGGTGAGCAGTTCTTC CASSLAGGGEQFF
TRBJ2-7 TRBD1 NA TRBV7-9 TGTGCCAGCAGCTCACCTCAGACAGGGCCCTCTTCCTACGAGCAGTACTTC CASSSPQTGPSSYEQYF
TRBJ1-3 NA few TRBV2 TGTGCCACCCAGGCCGGAAATTCTGGAAACACCATATATTTT CATQAGNSGNTIYF
TRBJ2-7 TRBD1 NA TRBV7-2 TGTGCCAGCAACCCTGGGACAGCTTTACGCTACGAGCAGTACTTC CASNPGTALRYEQYF
TRBJ2-2 NA NA TRBV2 TGTGCCAGCAGAGAGACACCGAACACCGGGGAGCTGTTTTTT CASRETPNTGELFF
TRBJ1-5 TRBD1 NA TRBV7-8 TGTGCCAGCAGCCGCGGGACAGCCAATCAGCCCCAGCATTTT CASSRGTANQPQHF
TRBJ1-2 NA NA TRBV28 TGTGCCAGCAGTCGCCAATCTCAGCGGCCCTATGGCTACACCTTC CASSRQSQRPYGYTF
TRBJ1-3 TRBD1 once TRBV11-3 TGTGCCAGCAGTCAAAGAGCGGGACAGGGGCCTGGAAACACCATATATTTT CASSQRAGQGPGNTIYF
TRBJ2-3 TRBD2 NA TRBV5-4 TGTGCCAGCAGCTTGGCTAGCGGTCCGGGGGCAGATACGCAGTATTTT CASSLASGPGADTQYF
TRBJ2-7 TRBD2 NA TRBV18 TGTGCCAGCTCACAAGTTAGCGGGACTGGGGAGCAGTACTTC CASSQVSGTGEQYF
TRBJ2-5 NA NA TRBV5-4 TGTGCCAGCAGCTTGGCGGGAGATGCAGAGACCCAGTACTTC CASSLAGDAETQYF
TRBJ2-3 NA NA TRBV10-2 TGCGCCAGCAGTGTGAAAGGAGTCGGCACAGATACGCAGTATTTT CASSVKGVGTDTQYF
TRBJ1-3 TRBD1 once TRBV10-3 TGTGCCGCGACAGGGGGCACTGGAAACACCATATATTTT CAATGGTGNTIYF
TRBJ2-1 TRBD2 few TRBV4-1 TGCGCCAGCAGCCAACGGGAGGGCCGGTACAATGAGCAGTTCTTC CASSQREGRYNEQFF
TRBJ2-7 TRBD2 NA TRBV5-1 TGCGCCAGCAGCTTTCGGGCTTTTATCCACGGGGGGGCCTACGAGCAGTACTTC CASSFRAFIHGGAYEQYF
TRBJ2-7 TRBD2 few TRBV29-1 TGCAGCGTTCGACTAGCGGGGGGCCCCCCGTACTTC CSVRLAGGPPYF
TRBJ1-6 TRBD1 NA TRBV7-9 TGTGCCAGCAGCGCAAGGGACAGTAATAATTCACCCCTCCACTTT CASSARDSNNSPLHF
TRBJ1-2 NA NA TRBV29-1 TGCAGCGTTGAAGGTCAGGATGGCTACACCTTC CSVEGQDGYTF
TRBJ2-7 NA NA TRBV4-1 TGCGCCAGCAGCCAAGGACTTCACTACGAGCAGTACTTC CASSQGLHYEQYF
TRBJ2-1 TRBD2 NA TRBV4-1 TGCGCCAGCAGCCAAGGACTAGCGGGGGACAATGAGCAGTTCTTC CASSQGLAGDNEQFF